These T cell receptor beta chains were read from a single sample in a study of CD8+ T cells in alopecia areata. Clones were read by immunoSEQ multiplex PCR, and TCRdb kept only the in-frame ones, dropping some. The sample records more than 11,000 clones, 45% to 60% being singletons. The sequencing here drew on skin, taken at week 0. Receptors originate from a human donor with alopecia areata. Both conserved end residues are part of each CDR3. Each record gives: D gene, CDR3 length, J gene, V gene, clone size, CDR3 DNA, CDR3 protein. D genes are given only for firm matches. Some rows have no size entry. The others give once, few or many, or a class for an expanded clone.

>NA|15|TRBJ2-5|TRBV28|few
TGTGCCAGCAGTGGGGACACGACCCTCCAAGAGACCCAGTACTTC
CASSGDTTLQETQYF
>NA|17|TRBJ2-7|TRBV27|NA
TGTGCCAGCAGTTTATATTCTCCGGGGGGCCTCCTGTACGAGCAGTACTTC
CASSLYSPGGLLYEQYF
>NA|11|TRBJ2-5|TRBV6-5|NA
TGTGCCAGCAGTTATAGGGGGGAGGTGTACTTC
CASSYRGEVYF
>TRBD1|13|TRBJ1-2|TRBV30|once
TGTGCCTGGGCCGGGACAGGGGAGATTGGCTACACCTTC
CAWAGTGEIGYTF
>TRBD1|14|TRBJ2-1|TRBV10-2|NA
TGCGCCAGCAGGAGCCGGGACAGTTACAATGAGCAGTTCTTC
CASRSRDSYNEQFF
>TRBD1|16|TRBJ1-4|TRBV2|NA
TGTGCCAGCAGCCTGGACAGGACAGCTTACCTTGAAAAACTGTTTTTT
CASSLDRTAYLEKLFF
>NA|16|TRBJ1-2|TRBV7-2|few
TGTGCCAGCAGCTTAGGCCCGCCCCCGGCCCTCTATGGCTACACCTTC
CASSLGPPPALYGYTF
>NA|14|TRBJ2-1|TRBV7-9|NA
TGTGCCAGCAGCCCCGGGGAAAGGGGAAATGAGCAGTTCTTC
CASSPGERGNEQFF
>NA|15|TRBJ1-2|TRBV5-1|NA
TGCGCCAGCAGCTTCGACAGTCGGGGACTCTATGGCTACACCTTC
CASSFDSRGLYGYTF
>NA|15|TRBJ1-6|TRBV7-2|NA
TGTGCCAGCAGCGGAACAGGTTTCTCTAATTCACCCCTCCACTTT
CASSGTGFSNSPLHF
>NA|15|TRBJ2-6|TRBV6-5|few
TGTGCCAGCAGTTTCGACAGCTCTGGGGCCAACGTCCTGACTTTC
CASSFDSSGANVLTF
>NA|18|TRBJ2-7|TRBV28|NA
TGTGCCAGCAGAAACACCGGCTGGATGGGGGGCTTCTCCTACGAGCAGTACTTC
CASRNTGWMGGFSYEQYF
>NA|11|TRBJ1-4|TRBV28|NA
TGTGCCAGCAGTTTAAATGAAAAACTGTTTTTT
CASSLNEKLFF
>NA|14|TRBJ1-2|TRBV7-2|NA
TGTGCCAGCAGCTTAGCTAGGGGCGCAAATGGCTACACCTTC
CASSLARGANGYTF
>TRBD1|16|TRBJ2-5|TRBV4-1|few
TGCGCCAGCAGCCAAGAAACGGACAGGGGGGTAGAGACCCAGTACTTC
CASSQETDRGVETQYF
>NA|19|TRBJ2-1|TRBV7-2|few
TGTGCCAGCAGCTTAGGCCCAATGCTAGCCAAATCTACCGGCAATGAGCAGTTCTTC
CASSLGPMLAKSTGNEQFF
>NA|18|TRBJ2-7|TRBV10-3|few
TGTGCCATCAGTGAGTCTTTTAGGTACGACGAAGACTCCTACGAGCAGTACTTC
CAISESFRYDEDSYEQYF
>TRBD1|16|TRBJ2-5|TRBV7-8|NA
TGTGCCAGCAGCTTCGCGTGGGACAGGACAGGGGAGACCCAGTACTTC
CASSFAWDRTGETQYF
>TRBD1|16|TRBJ1-6|TRBV9|NA
TGTGCCAGCAGCGTGGGACAGTCATCCGGGAATTCACCCCTCCACTTT
CASSVGQSSGNSPLHF
>NA|18|TRBJ1-1|TRBV5-6|NA
TGTGCCAGCAGCTTGGTTTTGGGGGGGTTCAAGATGAACACTGAAGCTTTCTTT
CASSLVLGGFKMNTEAFF
>TRBD1|15|TRBJ1-4|TRBV2|NA
TGTGCCAGCACCGGGGAGGGACAGGGTGGCGAAAAACTGTTTTTT
CASTGEGQGGEKLFF
>NA|13|TRBJ2-3|TRBV28|NA
TGTGCCAGCAGTGTCACAGAAGCAGATACGCAGTATTTT
CASSVTEADTQYF
>TRBD1|15|TRBJ1-1|TRBV4-1|NA
TGCGCCAGCAGCCAAGTGGCAGCAGGGGGGCAAGGGGCTTTCTTT
CASSQVAAGGQGAFF
>TRBD1|16|TRBJ2-3|TRBV2|NA
TGTGCCAGCAGTGAATGGGGACAGGGGGTCACAGATACGCAGTATTTT
CASSEWGQGVTDTQYF
>TRBD2|18|TRBJ2-7|TRBV11-2|NA
TGTGCCAGCAGCTTAGTAGGTTTGTCTGGGACTAGCGACTACGAGCAGTACTTC
CASSLVGLSGTSDYEQYF
>NA|13|TRBJ1-1|TRBV5-6|NA
TGTGCCAGCACCCCACGAATGGGCACTGAAGCTTTCTTT
CASTPRMGTEAFF
>NA|15|TRBJ1-5|TRBV4-1|few
TGCGCCAGCAGCAGCGTGGCAGGGAAGAATCAGCCCCAGCATTTT
CASSSVAGKNQPQHF
>TRBD2|14|TRBJ2-3|TRBV7-9|few
TGTGCCAGCCCCCTAGGGCGGGAGACAGATACGCAGTATTTT
CASPLGRETDTQYF
>NA|12|TRBJ1-5|TRBV30|few
TGTGCCTGGGGACAGTATTCTCAGCCCCAGCATTTT
CAWGQYSQPQHF
>NA|11|TRBJ2-7|TRBV28|few
TGTGCCAGCAGTTTCTCCTACGAGCAGTACTTC
CASSFSYEQYF
>NA|16|TRBJ2-1|TRBV7-9|NA
TGTGCCAGCAGGCCTCCTCCGGGGGAAACTCGGGGTGAGCAGTTCTTC
CASRPPPGETRGEQFF
>TRBD1|20|TRBJ1-1|TRBV7-8|NA
TGTGCCAGCTCCGAGACCGCGCCCGTTTGGACAGGTGCCTTGAACACTGAAGCTTTCTTT
CASSETAPVWTGALNTEAFF
>TRBD2|15|TRBJ2-7|TRBV5-6|NA
TGTGCCAGCAGCTTGGTAGCGGGGGGACTCTACGAGCAGTACTTC
CASSLVAGGLYEQYF
>NA|14|TRBJ2-2|TRBV6-4|NA
TGTGCCAGCAGCGGACAGTCGAACACCGGGGAGCTGTTTTTT
CASSGQSNTGELFF
>NA|18|TRBJ2-1|TRBV7-9|once
TGTGCCAGCAGCTCACAAAGGGGCAGGGGATTGGACTACAATGAGCAGTTCTTC
CASSSQRGRGLDYNEQFF
>NA|14|TRBJ2-6|TRBV28|few
TGTGCCAGCAGTTTAAGAGCCGGGGCCAACGTCCTGACTTTC
CASSLRAGANVLTF
>NA|14|TRBJ2-2|TRBV7-8|NA
TGTGCCAGCATAAGTTATCTAAACACCGGGGAGCTGTTTTTT
CASISYLNTGELFF
>NA|13|TRBJ2-3|TRBV5-1|NA
TGCGCCAGCAGCTTGACTTCGGGAGATACGCAGTATTTT
CASSLTSGDTQYF
>NA|18|TRBJ2-5|TRBV5-5|NA
TGCGCCAGCAGCCAAAGTTTCCAGGCCGCCGGGAATCAAGGGACCCAGTACTTC
CASSQSFQAAGNQGTQYF